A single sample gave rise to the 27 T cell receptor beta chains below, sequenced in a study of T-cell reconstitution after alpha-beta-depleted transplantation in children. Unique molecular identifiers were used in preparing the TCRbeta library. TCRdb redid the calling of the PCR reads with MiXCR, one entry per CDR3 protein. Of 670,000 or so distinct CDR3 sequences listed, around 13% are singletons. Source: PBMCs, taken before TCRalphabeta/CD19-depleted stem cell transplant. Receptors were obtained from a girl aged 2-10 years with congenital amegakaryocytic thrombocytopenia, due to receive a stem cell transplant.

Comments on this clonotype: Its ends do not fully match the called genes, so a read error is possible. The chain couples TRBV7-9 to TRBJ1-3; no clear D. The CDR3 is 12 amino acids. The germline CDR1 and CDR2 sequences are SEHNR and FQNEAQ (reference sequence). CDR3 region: CGSSSPRNTIYF. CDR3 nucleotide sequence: TGTGGCAGCAGCTCCCCGAGAAACACCATATATTTT.

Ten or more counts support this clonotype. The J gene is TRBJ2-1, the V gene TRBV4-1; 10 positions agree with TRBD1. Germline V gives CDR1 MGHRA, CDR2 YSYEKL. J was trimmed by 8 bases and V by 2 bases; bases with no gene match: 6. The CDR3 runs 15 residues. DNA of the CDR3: TGCGCCAGCAGCCAACGACAGGGGGCTATATATGAGCAGTTCTTC. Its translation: CASSQRQGAIYEQFF.

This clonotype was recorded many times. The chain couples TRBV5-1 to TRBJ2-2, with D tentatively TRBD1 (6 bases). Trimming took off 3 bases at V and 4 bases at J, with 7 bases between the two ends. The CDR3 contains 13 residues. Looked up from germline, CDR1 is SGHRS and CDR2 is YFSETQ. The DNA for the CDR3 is TGCGCCAGCAGCTCACAGGGCACCGGGGAGCTGTTTTTT. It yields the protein CASSSQGTGELFF.

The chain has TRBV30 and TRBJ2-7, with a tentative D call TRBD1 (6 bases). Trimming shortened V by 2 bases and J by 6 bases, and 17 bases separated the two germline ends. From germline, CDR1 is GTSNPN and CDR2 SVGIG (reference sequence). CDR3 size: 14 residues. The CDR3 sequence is CAWSQGAGVTEQYF. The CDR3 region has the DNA TGTGCCTGGAGTCAAGGGGCAGGGGTTACCGAGCAGTACTTC.

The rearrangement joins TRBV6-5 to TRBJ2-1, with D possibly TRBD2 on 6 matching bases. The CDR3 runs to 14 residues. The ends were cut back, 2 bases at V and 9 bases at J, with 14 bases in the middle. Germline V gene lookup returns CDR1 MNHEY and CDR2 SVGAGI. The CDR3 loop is CASSYTGGVGEQFF. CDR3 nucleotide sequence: TGTGCCAGCAGTTACACAGGCGGGGTAGGTGAGCAGTTCTTC.

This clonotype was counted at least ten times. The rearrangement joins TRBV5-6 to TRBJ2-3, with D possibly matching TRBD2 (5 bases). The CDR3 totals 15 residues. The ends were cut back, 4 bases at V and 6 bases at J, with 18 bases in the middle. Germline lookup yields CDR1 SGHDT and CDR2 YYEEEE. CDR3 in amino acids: CASSTLVLPGDTQYF. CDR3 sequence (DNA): TGTGCCAGCAGCACACTAGTGCTCCCGGGGGATACGCAGTATTTT.

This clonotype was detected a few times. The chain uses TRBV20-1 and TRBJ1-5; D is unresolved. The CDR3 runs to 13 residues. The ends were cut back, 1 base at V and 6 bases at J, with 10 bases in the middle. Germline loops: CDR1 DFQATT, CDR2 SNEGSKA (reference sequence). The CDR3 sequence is CSARAPGSQPQHF. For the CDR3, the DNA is TGCAGTGCTAGAGCCCCAGGTAGTCAGCCCCAGCATTTT.

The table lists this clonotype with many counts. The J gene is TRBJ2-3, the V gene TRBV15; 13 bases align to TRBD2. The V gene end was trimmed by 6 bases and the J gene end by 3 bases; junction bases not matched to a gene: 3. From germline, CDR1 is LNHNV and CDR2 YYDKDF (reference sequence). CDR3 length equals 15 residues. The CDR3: CATRGTSGKTDTQYF. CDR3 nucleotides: TGTGCCACCAGAGGGACTAGCGGGAAAACAGATACGCAGTATTTT.

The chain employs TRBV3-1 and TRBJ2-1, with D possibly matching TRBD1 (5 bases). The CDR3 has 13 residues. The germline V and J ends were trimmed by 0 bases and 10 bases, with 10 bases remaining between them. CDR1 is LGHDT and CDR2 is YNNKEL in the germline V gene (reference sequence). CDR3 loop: CASSQDGAKEQFF. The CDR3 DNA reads TGTGCCAGCAGCCAAGATGGGGCAAAGGAGCAGTTCTTC.

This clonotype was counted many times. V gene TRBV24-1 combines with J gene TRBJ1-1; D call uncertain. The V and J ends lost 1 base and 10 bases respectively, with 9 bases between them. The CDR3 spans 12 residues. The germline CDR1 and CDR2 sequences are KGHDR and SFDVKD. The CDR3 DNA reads TGTGCCACCAGTGATTTCGGCGGACGAGCTTTCTTT. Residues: CATSDFGGRAFF.

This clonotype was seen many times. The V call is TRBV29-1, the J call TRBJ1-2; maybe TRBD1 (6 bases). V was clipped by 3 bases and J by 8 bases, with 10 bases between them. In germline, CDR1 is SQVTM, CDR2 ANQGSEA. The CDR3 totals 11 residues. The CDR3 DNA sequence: TGCAGCGTTGATTACAGGGACGGCTACACCTTC. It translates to CSVDYRDGYTF.

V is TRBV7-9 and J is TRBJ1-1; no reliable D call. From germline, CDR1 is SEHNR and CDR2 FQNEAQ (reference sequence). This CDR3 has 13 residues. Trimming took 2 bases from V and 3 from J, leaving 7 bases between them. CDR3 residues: CASSLTKDTEAFF. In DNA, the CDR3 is TGTGCCAGCAGCTTAACAAAAGACACTGAAGCTTTCTTT.

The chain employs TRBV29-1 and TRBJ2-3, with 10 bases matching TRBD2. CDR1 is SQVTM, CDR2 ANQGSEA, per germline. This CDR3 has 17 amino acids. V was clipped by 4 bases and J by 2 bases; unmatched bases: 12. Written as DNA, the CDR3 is TGCAGCGTTGGCTCCTTGAGCGGGAGGGCCCTCACAGATACGCAGTATTTT. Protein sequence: CSVGSLSGRALTDTQYF.

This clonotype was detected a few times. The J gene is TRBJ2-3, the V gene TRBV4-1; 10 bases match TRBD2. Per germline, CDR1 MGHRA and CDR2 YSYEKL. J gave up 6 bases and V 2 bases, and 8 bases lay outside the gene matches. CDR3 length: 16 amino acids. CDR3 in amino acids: CASSQLPGLATDTQYF. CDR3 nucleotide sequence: TGCGCCAGCAGCCAACTCCCGGGACTAGCGACGGATACGCAGTATTTT.

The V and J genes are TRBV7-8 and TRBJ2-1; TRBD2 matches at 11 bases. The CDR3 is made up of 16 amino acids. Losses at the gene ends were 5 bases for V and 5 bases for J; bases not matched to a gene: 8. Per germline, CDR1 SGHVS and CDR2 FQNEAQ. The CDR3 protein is CASSVTTSGGNNEQFF. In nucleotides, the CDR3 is TGTGCCAGCAGCGTGACAACTAGCGGGGGAAACAATGAGCAGTTCTTC. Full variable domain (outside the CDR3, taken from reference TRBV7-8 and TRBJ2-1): GAGVSQSPRYKVAKRGQDVALRCDPISGHVSLFWYQQALGQGPEFLTYFQNEAQLDKSGLPSDRFFAERPEGSVSTLKIQRTQQEDSAVYLCASSVTTSGGNNEQFFGPGTRLTVL.

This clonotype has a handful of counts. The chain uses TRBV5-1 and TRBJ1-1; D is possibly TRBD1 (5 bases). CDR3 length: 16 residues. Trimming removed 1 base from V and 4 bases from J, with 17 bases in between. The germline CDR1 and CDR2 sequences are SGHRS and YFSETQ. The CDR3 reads CASSLSLTTGFTEAFF. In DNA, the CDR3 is TGCGCCAGCAGCTTGTCACTTACAACAGGCTTCACTGAAGCTTTCTTT. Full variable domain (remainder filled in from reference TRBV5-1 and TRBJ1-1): KAGVTQTPRYLIKTRGQQVTLSCSPISGHRSVSWYQQTPGQGLQFLFEYFSETQRNKGNFPGRFSGRQFSNSRSEMNVSTLELGDSALYLCASSLSLTTGFTEAFFGQGTRLTVV.

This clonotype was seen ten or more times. CDR3 amino acids: CASSLAGQDYGYTF. Written as DNA, the CDR3 is TGCGCCAGCAGCTTGGCCGGACAGGACTATGGCTACACCTTC. This chain uses TRBV5-1 with TRBJ1-2; 7 bases map to TRBD1. CDR3 size: 14 residues. Trimming removed 0 bases from V and 3 bases from J; junction bases left unmatched: 2. Germline lookup yields CDR1 SGHRS and CDR2 YFSETQ.

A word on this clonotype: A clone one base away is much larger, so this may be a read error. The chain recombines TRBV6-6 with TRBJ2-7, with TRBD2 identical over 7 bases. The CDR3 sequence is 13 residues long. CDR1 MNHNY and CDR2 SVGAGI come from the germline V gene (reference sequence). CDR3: CASSWEGIYERYF. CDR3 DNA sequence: TGTGCCAGCAGTTGGGAGGGAATCTACGAGCGGTACTTC.

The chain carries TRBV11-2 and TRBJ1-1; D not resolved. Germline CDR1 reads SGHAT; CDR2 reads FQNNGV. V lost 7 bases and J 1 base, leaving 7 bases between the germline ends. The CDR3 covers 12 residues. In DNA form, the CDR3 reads TGTGCCAGCACCACCAGGAACACTGAAGCTTTCTTT. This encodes CASTTRNTEAFF. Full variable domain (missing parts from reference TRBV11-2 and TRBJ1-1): EAGVAQSPRYKIIEKRQSVAFWCNPISGHATLYWYQQILGQGPKLLIQFQNNGVVDDSQLPKDRFSAERLKGVDSTLKIQPAKLEDSAVYLCASTTRNTEAFFGQGTRLTVV.

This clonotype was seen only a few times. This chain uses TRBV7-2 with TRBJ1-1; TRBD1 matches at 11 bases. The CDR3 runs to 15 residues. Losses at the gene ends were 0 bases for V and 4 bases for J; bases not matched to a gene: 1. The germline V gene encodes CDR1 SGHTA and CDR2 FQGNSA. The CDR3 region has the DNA TGTGCCAGCAGCTTAGCCGGGACAGGGGGCACTGAAGCTTTCTTT. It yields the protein CASSLAGTGGTEAFF.

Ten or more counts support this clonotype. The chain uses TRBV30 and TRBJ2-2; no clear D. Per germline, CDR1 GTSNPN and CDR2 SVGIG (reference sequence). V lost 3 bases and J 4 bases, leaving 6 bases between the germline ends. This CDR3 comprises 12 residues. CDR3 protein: CAWSLFTGELFF. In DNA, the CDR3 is TGTGCCTGGAGCTTATTCACCGGGGAGCTGTTTTTT. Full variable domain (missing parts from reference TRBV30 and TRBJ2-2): SQTIHQWPATLVQPVGSPLSLECTVEGTSNPNLYWYRQAAGRGLQLLFYSVGIGQISSEVPQNLSASRPQDRQFILSSKKLLLSDSGFYLCAWSLFTGELFFGEGSRLTVL.

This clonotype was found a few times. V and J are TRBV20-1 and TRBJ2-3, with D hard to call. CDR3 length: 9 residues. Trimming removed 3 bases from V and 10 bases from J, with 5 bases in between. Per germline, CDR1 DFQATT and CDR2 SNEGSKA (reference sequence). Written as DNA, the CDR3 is TGCAGTGCTAGTGGGTCGCAGTATTTT. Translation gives CSASGSQYF.

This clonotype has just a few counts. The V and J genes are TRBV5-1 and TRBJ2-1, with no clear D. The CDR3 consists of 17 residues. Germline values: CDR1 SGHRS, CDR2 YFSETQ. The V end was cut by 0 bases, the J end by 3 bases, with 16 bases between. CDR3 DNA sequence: TGCGCCAGCAGCTTGGCGTCAAGATCAAAATTCTACAATGAGCAGTTCTTC. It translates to CASSLASRSKFYNEQFF.

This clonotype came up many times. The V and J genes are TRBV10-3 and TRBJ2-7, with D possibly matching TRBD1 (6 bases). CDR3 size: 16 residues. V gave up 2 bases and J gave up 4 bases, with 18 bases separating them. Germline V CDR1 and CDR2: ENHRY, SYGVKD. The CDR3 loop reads CAISEIHGQGFYEQYF. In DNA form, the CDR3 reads TGTGCCATCAGTGAGATACACGGCCAGGGGTTTTACGAGCAGTACTTC.

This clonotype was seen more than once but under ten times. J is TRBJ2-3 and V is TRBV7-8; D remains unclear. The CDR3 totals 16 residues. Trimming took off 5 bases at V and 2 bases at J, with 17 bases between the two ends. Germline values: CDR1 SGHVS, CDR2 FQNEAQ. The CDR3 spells CASSPLSFRTTDTQYF. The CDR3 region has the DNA TGTGCCAGCAGCCCCCTTTCGTTTAGGACCACAGATACGCAGTATTTT.

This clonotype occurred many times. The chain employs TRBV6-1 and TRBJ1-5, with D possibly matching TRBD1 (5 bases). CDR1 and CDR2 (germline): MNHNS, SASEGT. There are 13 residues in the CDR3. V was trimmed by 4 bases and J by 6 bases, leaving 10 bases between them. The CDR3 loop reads CASSATASQPQHF. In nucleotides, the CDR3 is TGTGCCAGCAGTGCGACAGCTAGTCAGCCCCAGCATTTT.

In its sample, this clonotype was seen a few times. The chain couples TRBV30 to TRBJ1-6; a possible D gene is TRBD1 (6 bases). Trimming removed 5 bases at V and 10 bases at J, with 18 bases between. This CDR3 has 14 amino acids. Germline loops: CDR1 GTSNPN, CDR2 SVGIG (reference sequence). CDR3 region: CAWQPGQIGSPLHF. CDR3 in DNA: TGTGCCTGGCAACCGGGACAAATTGGATCACCCCTCCACTTT.